These T cell receptor beta chains were read from a single sample in a study of control samples from healthy donors and cancer patients. The repertoire was sequenced with immunoSEQ multiplex PCR; TCRdb's copy has only in-frame clones and lacks some. The table includes about 110,000 clones, roughly nine tenths detected once. The sample taken for sequencing was blood. The receptors were gathered from a human donor in good health. The donor label of this sample is uncertain. Both conserved end residues are part of each CDR3. Fields, in order: CDR3 DNA, CDR3 protein, clone size, V gene, D gene, CDR3 length, J gene. The D gene is left open where the match is weak. Size tells how often a clone was seen (once, few, many) or the class of an expanded clone, and some rows leave it out.

TGTGCCACCAGCATCCTAGGGGGCAGTCCTCGTGGCTACACCTTC | CATSILGGSPRGYTF | . | TRBV15 | TRBD1 | 15 | TRBJ1-2
TGCGCCAGCAGCCAAGATCTTTCGTCCGGGAACCACAATGAGCAGTTCTTC | CASSQDLSSGNHNEQFF | . | TRBV4-3 | . | 17 | TRBJ2-1
TGTGCCAGTAGTATGGGGGAGCGAGCGAATAATGAAAAACTGTTTTTT | CASSMGERANNEKLFF | . | TRBV19 | . | 16 | TRBJ1-4
TGTGCCAGCAGCAAAAGGAGTCGGTGTTACACCTACGAGCAGTACTTC | CASSKRSRCYTYEQYF | . | TRBV21-1 | . | 16 | TRBJ2-7
TGTGCCAGCAGCCCAAGTACTGGAAACACCATATATTTT | CASSPSTGNTIYF | . | TRBV28 | . | 13 | TRBJ1-3
TGTGCCAGTAGTATTACCACTGAAGCTTTCTTT | CASSITTEAFF | . | TRBV19 | . | 11 | TRBJ1-1
TGTGCCAGCAGTCTGCAGGGACAGGCGAACACTGAAGCTTTCTTT | CASSLQGQANTEAFF | . | TRBV6-2/TRBV6-3 | TRBD1 | 15 | TRBJ1-1
TGTGCCAGCAGCGACCGACTGGGGACTGAAGCTTTCTTT | CASSDRLGTEAFF | . | TRBV5-4 | . | 13 | TRBJ1-1
TGTGCCAGCAGCGTAGTCGCGGGGAGAGTAGCAAAGACCCAGTACTTC | CASSVVAGRVAKTQYF | . | TRBV5-6 | . | 16 | TRBJ2-5
TGTGCCAGCAGAACGAACCGAGGACTGATCTACGAGCAGTACTTC | CASRTNRGLIYEQYF | once | TRBV27 | . | 15 | TRBJ2-7
TGTGCCAGCAGCCCAGGTGTAAGGGGCGGAAGCCATGGCTACACCTTC | CASSPGVRGGSHGYTF | few | TRBV7-8 | . | 16 | TRBJ1-2
TGTGCCAGCAGTTCCACTGTCCGGGGTCTACTCCTCCTTAATGAAAAACTGTTTTTT | CASSSTVRGLLLLNEKLFF | . | TRBV3-1/TRBV3-2 | . | 19 | TRBJ1-4
TGTGCCAGCACTAGGGCCTCTGAAGCTTTCTTT | CASTRASEAFF | . | TRBV6-1 | . | 11 | TRBJ1-1
TGTGCCAGCAGTTTCCCTGGGACAGGGGGCCCCGGGGAGCTGTTTTTT | CASSFPGTGGPGELFF | . | TRBV28 | TRBD1 | 16 | TRBJ2-2
TGTGCCAGCAGTGAAACCTATGAAGCTTTCTTT | CASSETYEAFF | . | TRBV25-1 | . | 11 | TRBJ1-1
TGTGCCAGCAGCTTGGGGTATCGTCAGCCCCAGCATTTT | CASSLGYRQPQHF | . | TRBV11-2 | . | 13 | TRBJ1-5
TGTGCCATCAGGGGCCCCGGGGTCTCTGGAAACACCATATATTTT | CAIRGPGVSGNTIYF | . | TRBV10-3 | . | 15 | TRBJ1-3
TGCAGTGCTAGTAACAGCCTATTGGGACACAATGAGCAGTTCTTC | CSASNSLLGHNEQFF | . | TRBV20-1 | . | 15 | TRBJ2-1
TGCGCCAGCAGCCCGGACGGTACCTCTGGAAACACCATATATTTT | CASSPDGTSGNTIYF | . | TRBV5-1 | . | 15 | TRBJ1-3
TGTGCCAGCAGTTACCAGGTGACCCCGAACACCGGGGAGCTGTTTTTT | CASSYQVTPNTGELFF | once | TRBV6-5 | . | 16 | TRBJ2-2
TGTGCAAGCATGGGGTGGTCAACTAATGAAAAACTGTTTTTT | CASMGWSTNEKLFF | . | TRBV19 | . | 14 | TRBJ1-4
TGTGCCAGCAGTTACGTGACTAGCGGACAAGAGACCCAGTACTTC | CASSYVTSGQETQYF | . | TRBV6-2/TRBV6-3 | TRBD2 | 15 | TRBJ2-5
TGTGCCAGCAGTTACTCTCCCGGACTTTCGAACACCGGGGAGCTGTTTTTT | CASSYSPGLSNTGELFF | . | TRBV6-2/TRBV6-3 | . | 17 | TRBJ2-2
TGTGCCAGCAGCCACCGGGTCGACGAGCAGTACTTC | CASSHRVDEQYF | few | TRBV3-1/TRBV3-2 | . | 12 | TRBJ2-7
TGTGCCAGCAGCTTAGCGGGTCAGGGTCATTCACCCCTCCACTTT | CASSLAGQGHSPLHF | . | TRBV7-2 | . | 15 | TRBJ1-6
TGTGCCAGCAGTCCACTAGCGGGGGGCCACAATGAGCAGTTCTTC | CASSPLAGGHNEQFF | . | TRBV27 | TRBD2 | 15 | TRBJ2-1
TGCGCCAGCAGCTTGGGACAGGGACAGTTTGAAAAACTGTTTTTT | CASSLGQGQFEKLFF | . | TRBV5-1 | TRBD1 | 15 | TRBJ1-4
TGTGCCAGCAGCCAGAGACAGGGTGGGCGGCACCAAGAGACCCAGTACTTC | CASSQRQGGRHQETQYF | . | TRBV14 | TRBD1 | 17 | TRBJ2-5
TGTGCCAGCAGTTTAGGGCCAAACTATGGCTACACCTTC | CASSLGPNYGYTF | . | TRBV12-3/TRBV12-4 | . | 13 | TRBJ1-2
TGTGCCAGCTCACCAGGCAGCAGGGGGGGGGATCAGCCCCAGCATTTT | CASSPGSRGGDQPQHF | . | TRBV18 | TRBD1 | 16 | TRBJ1-5
TGTGCCAGCAGCTTAGCTCCAAATTCACCCCTCCACTTT | CASSLAPNSPLHF | . | TRBV11-2 | . | 13 | TRBJ1-6
TGTGCCAGCAGCTACGGTGGCCGTACAGCCAATTCACCCCTCCACTTT | CASSYGGRTANSPLHF | . | TRBV5-4 | . | 16 | TRBJ1-6
TGTGCCAGCAGCCGAGACAGGGAGAAGGTCTATGGCTACACCTTC | CASSRDREKVYGYTF | . | TRBV6-5 | TRBD1 | 15 | TRBJ1-2
TGTGCCAGCAGCTTGGAGACAGGGGGCGGCACAGATACGCAGTATTTT | CASSLETGGGTDTQYF | few | TRBV5-6 | TRBD1 | 16 | TRBJ2-3
TGTGCCAGCAGCTCTAGCGGGGGGGCCAATGAGCAGTTCTTC | CASSSSGGANEQFF | . | TRBV7-3 | TRBD2 | 14 | TRBJ2-1
TGCAGCGTTGCGGGAATGGGAGGGAATGGAAACACCATATATTTT | CSVAGMGGNGNTIYF | . | TRBV29-1 | . | 15 | TRBJ1-3
TGCGCCAGCGGGACAGGGAATTTGACTGAAGCTTTCTTT | CASGTGNLTEAFF | . | TRBV10-2 | TRBD1 | 13 | TRBJ1-1
TGTGCCACTGCGTCGATGTCCGGGGAGCTGTTTTTT | CATASMSGELFF | . | TRBV15 | . | 12 | TRBJ2-2
TGTGCCAGCAGTGAAGAAAGGACAGCTAGCACAGATACGCAGTATTTT | CASSEERTASTDTQYF | . | TRBV2 | . | 16 | TRBJ2-3
TGTGCCAGCAGTGCGGGGTACGAGGAAAAACTGTTTTTT | CASSAGYEEKLFF | . | TRBV27 | . | 13 | TRBJ1-4
TGTGCTAGTGGTTTGGTAACAGCCTGGGGCACTGAAGCTTTCTTT | CASGLVTAWGTEAFF | . | TRBV12-5 | . | 15 | TRBJ1-1
TGTGCCAGTAGTGGTAAGGCAGGGAAGCAGCCCCAGCATTTT | CASSGKAGKQPQHF | once | TRBV19 | . | 14 | TRBJ1-5
TGTGCCAGCAACGGGAACACCGGGGAGCTGTTTTTT | CASNGNTGELFF | few | TRBV27 | . | 12 | TRBJ2-2
TGTGCCAGCAGCCTTGGAGGGATTGTCCCCAAGACCCAGTACTTC | CASSLGGIVPKTQYF | . | TRBV14 | . | 15 | TRBJ2-5
TGTGCCAGCAGCCGGGGAACACGCCGGGAGACCCAGTACTTC | CASSRGTRRETQYF | few | TRBV7-9 | . | 14 | TRBJ2-5
TGCGCCAGCAGCCCACGAAGGGGGACGACCTATAATTCACCCCTCCACTTT | CASSPRRGTTYNSPLHF | . | TRBV4-3 | . | 17 | TRBJ1-6
TGTGCCAGCAGTTCAGACGCGAACACCGGGGAGCTGTTTTTT | CASSSDANTGELFF | . | TRBV28 | . | 14 | TRBJ2-2
TGTGCCAGCAGTATAACGAGGACCACTGAAGCTTTCTTT | CASSITRTTEAFF | . | TRBV2 | . | 13 | TRBJ1-1
TGTGCCAGCAGTTTAGCCGGGGGGCGCCGGACAGATACGCAGTATTTT | CASSLAGGRRTDTQYF | . | TRBV28 | . | 16 | TRBJ2-3
TGTGCCAGCAGCTTGTCCACAGAAAAACTGTTTTTT | CASSLSTEKLFF | . | TRBV5-5 | . | 12 | TRBJ1-4
TGTGCCAGCAGCGAGCAGACAGTGAACACTGAAGCTTTCTTT | CASSEQTVNTEAFF | . | TRBV2 | . | 14 | TRBJ1-1
TGTGCCAGCAGTCCCGATAGCAATCAGCCCCAGCATTTT | CASSPDSNQPQHF | . | TRBV12-3/TRBV12-4 | . | 13 | TRBJ1-5
TGTGCCAGCACAGAAGGTTCTGGGTCCACTGAAGCTTTCTTT | CASTEGSGSTEAFF | . | TRBV6-5 | . | 14 | TRBJ1-1
TGTGCCAGCAGCCTGGGACAGGGGTATCGTCAGCCCCAGCATTTT | CASSLGQGYRQPQHF | . | TRBV28 | TRBD1 | 15 | TRBJ1-5
TGCAGTGCTAGTTACAGGGGCGAGCAGTACTTC | CSASYRGEQYF | . | TRBV20-1 | TRBD1 | 11 | TRBJ2-7
TGTGCCTGGAGTGTACTCCCCCCAGGGGACCAGACAGATACGCAGTATTTT | CAWSVLPPGDQTDTQYF | . | TRBV30 | . | 17 | TRBJ2-3
TGCGCCAGCAGTGAGTACCAGGATTCCTACGAGCAGTACTTC | CASSEYQDSYEQYF | . | TRBV10-1 | . | 14 | TRBJ2-7
TGCGCCAGCACGGAAATGGGGTTAGGTTCACCCCTCCACTTT | CASTEMGLGSPLHF | . | TRBV4-1 | . | 14 | TRBJ1-6
TGTGCCTGGGAGGCGCAGAGGAACACTGAAGCTTTCTTT | CAWEAQRNTEAFF | . | TRBV30 | . | 13 | TRBJ1-1
TGTGCCAGCAGTGATACGGGGGCATGGGCTGAAGCTTTCTTT | CASSDTGAWAEAFF | . | TRBV25-1 | . | 14 | TRBJ1-1